This T cell receptor (beta chain) appears in the sequencing data of a study of blood T cell repertoires in COVID-19. Study-level background: From the United States, Italy and Spain came samples of acute and convalescent COVID-19.

Libraries were prepared by immunoSEQ multiplex PCR; TCRdb keeps only in-frame clonotypes and omits some of them. Of some 340,000 clones listed, roughly 90% are singletons. Participants were aged about 18 to 100 years from roughly 25 US areas. Participants had their cohort set by participant-reported clinical history. Each exposed participant met a COVID-19 case in the 2 weeks preceding study entry. CDR3 length equals 14 residues. Trimming shortened V by 4 bases and J by 0 bases, and 10 bases separated the two germline ends. The germline V gene encodes CDR1 SGHNT and CDR2 YYREEE (reference sequence). The V and J genes are TRBV5-4 and TRBJ2-5; a weak D match, TRBD2 (6 bases). The specimen was PBMCs or T cells enriched from blood (not recorded which). The source of this sequence is a woman between 25 and 40 years old who had been exposed to COVID-19. The CDR3 region is CASSPRDYQETQYF. DNA for the CDR3: TGTGCCAGCAGCCCCCGGGACTACCAAGAGACCCAGTACTTC. The full variable domain, with the rest looked up from reference TRBV5-4 and TRBJ2-5, is ETGVTQSPTHLIKTRGQQVTLRCSSQSGHNTVSWYQQALGQGPQFIFQYYREEENGRGNFPPRFSGLQFPNYSSELNVNALELDDSALYLCASSPRDYQETQYFGPGTRLLVL.